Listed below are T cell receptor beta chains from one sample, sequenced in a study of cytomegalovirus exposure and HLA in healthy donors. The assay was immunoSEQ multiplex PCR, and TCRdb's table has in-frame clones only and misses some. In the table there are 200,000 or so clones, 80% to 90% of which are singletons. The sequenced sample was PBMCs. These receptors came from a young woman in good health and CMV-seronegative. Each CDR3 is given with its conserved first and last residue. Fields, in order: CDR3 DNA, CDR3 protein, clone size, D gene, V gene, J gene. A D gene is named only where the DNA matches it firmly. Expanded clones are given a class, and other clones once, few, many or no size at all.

CDR3 DNA: TGTGCCAGCAGCGTATTGGGGACAGCTTATGGCTACACCTTC
CDR3 protein: CASSVLGTAYGYTF
clone size: -
D gene: TRBD1
V gene: TRBV9
J gene: TRBJ1-2

CDR3 DNA: TGTGCCAGCAGCCAAGGACAAAAAACTAATGAAAAACTGTTTTTT
CDR3 protein: CASSQGQKTNEKLFF
clone size: once
D gene: -
V gene: TRBV4-2
J gene: TRBJ1-4

CDR3 DNA: TGTGCCAGCAGAGGGGGCTTTGAGCAGTTCTTC
CDR3 protein: CASRGGFEQFF
clone size: -
D gene: TRBD1
V gene: TRBV4-2
J gene: TRBJ2-1

CDR3 DNA: TGTGCCAGCAAGGTTAGGGGGCTCTCCTACGAGCAGTACTTC
CDR3 protein: CASKVRGLSYEQYF
clone size: -
D gene: TRBD1
V gene: TRBV6-5
J gene: TRBJ2-7

CDR3 DNA: TGCGCCAGCAGCCAAGAGAAGGGTGACTACAGAAACGAGCAGTACTTC
CDR3 protein: CASSQEKGDYRNEQYF
clone size: -
D gene: -
V gene: TRBV4-3
J gene: TRBJ2-7

CDR3 DNA: TGTGCCAGCAGTTTTCAATTTTTACTTCAAAACTATGGCTACACCTTC
CDR3 protein: CASSFQFLLQNYGYTF
clone size: once
D gene: -
V gene: TRBV28
J gene: TRBJ1-2

CDR3 DNA: TGTGCCAGCAGCTTGGCGCCAGAAAACTATGGCTACACCTTC
CDR3 protein: CASSLAPENYGYTF
clone size: -
D gene: -
V gene: TRBV5-6
J gene: TRBJ1-2

CDR3 DNA: TGTGCCAGCAGGACGGACAGGGCTATATACGAGCAGTACTTC
CDR3 protein: CASRTDRAIYEQYF
clone size: -
D gene: TRBD1
V gene: TRBV27
J gene: TRBJ2-7

CDR3 DNA: TGTGCCAGCAGGGAGACAGGGTTGAACACCGGGGAGCTGTTTTTT
CDR3 protein: CASRETGLNTGELFF
clone size: -
D gene: TRBD1
V gene: TRBV2
J gene: TRBJ2-2

CDR3 DNA: TGTGCCAGCAGTAAATACGGACAGGGGTTCTCTGAAGCTTTCTTT
CDR3 protein: CASSKYGQGFSEAFF
clone size: -
D gene: TRBD1
V gene: TRBV27
J gene: TRBJ1-1

CDR3 DNA: TGTGCCAGTAGTATAGAGAACAGCCGAAGTTTCTATGGCTACACCTTC
CDR3 protein: CASSIENSRSFYGYTF
clone size: -
D gene: -
V gene: TRBV19
J gene: TRBJ1-2

CDR3 DNA: TGCGCCAGCAGCTTGGAGGGGGCCTACGAGCAGTACTTC
CDR3 protein: CASSLEGAYEQYF
clone size: once
D gene: -
V gene: TRBV5-1
J gene: TRBJ2-7

CDR3 DNA: TGTGCCAGCAGCGCGACCGCGCCGCTAGCGGATATCTACAATGAGCAGTTCTTC
CDR3 protein: CASSATAPLADIYNEQFF
clone size: once
D gene: TRBD2
V gene: TRBV11-2
J gene: TRBJ2-1

CDR3 DNA: TGCGCCAGCAGCTATCAAGAGACCCAGTACTTC
CDR3 protein: CASSYQETQYF
clone size: -
D gene: -
V gene: TRBV4-1
J gene: TRBJ2-5

CDR3 DNA: TGTGCCAGCAGCTCGGGAATAGCGAATACCGGGGAGCTGTTTTTT
CDR3 protein: CASSSGIANTGELFF
clone size: -
D gene: -
V gene: TRBV7-2
J gene: TRBJ2-2

CDR3 DNA: TGTGCCAGCAGCTTAGTTGCGACAGGAAGAGCAGATACGCAGTATTTT
CDR3 protein: CASSLVATGRADTQYF
clone size: -
D gene: -
V gene: TRBV7-8
J gene: TRBJ2-3

CDR3 DNA: TGTGCCAGCAGCTTAGCTACTGGGCCAGTGGGGGGTACGCAGTATTTT
CDR3 protein: CASSLATGPVGGTQYF
clone size: -
D gene: -
V gene: TRBV7-9
J gene: TRBJ2-3

CDR3 DNA: TGCGCCAGCAGCTTGGCCGGGACAGGGTCGAGAGGCTACACCTTC
CDR3 protein: CASSLAGTGSRGYTF
clone size: -
D gene: TRBD1
V gene: TRBV5-1
J gene: TRBJ1-2

CDR3 DNA: TGCGCCAGCAGCCACCCACTAGCGGGAGGGTCCAAAACCCAGTACTTC
CDR3 protein: CASSHPLAGGSKTQYF
clone size: -
D gene: TRBD2
V gene: TRBV4-1
J gene: TRBJ2-5

CDR3 DNA: TGTGCCAGCAGCTTAGTCGGGGAGGCTCTTCACAATGAGCAGTTCTTC
CDR3 protein: CASSLVGEALHNEQFF
clone size: many
D gene: -
V gene: TRBV7-8
J gene: TRBJ2-1

CDR3 DNA: TGTGCCAGCAGCTTTTCGAGTACAGATACGCAGTATTTT
CDR3 protein: CASSFSSTDTQYF
clone size: once
D gene: -
V gene: TRBV5-6
J gene: TRBJ2-3

CDR3 DNA: TGTGCCAGCAGTTCCCTGACTAGCGGGCTTAATACGCAGTATTTT
CDR3 protein: CASSSLTSGLNTQYF
clone size: -
D gene: TRBD2
V gene: TRBV27
J gene: TRBJ2-3

CDR3 DNA: TGTGCCAGCAGCTTATACCTAGCGGGGAACACCGGGGAGCTGTTTTTT
CDR3 protein: CASSLYLAGNTGELFF
clone size: -
D gene: TRBD2
V gene: TRBV7-8
J gene: TRBJ2-2

CDR3 DNA: TGTGCCAGCAGCCAGGCTTCCTACGAGCAGTACTTC
CDR3 protein: CASSQASYEQYF
clone size: -
D gene: -
V gene: TRBV14
J gene: TRBJ2-7

CDR3 DNA: TGTGCCAGCAGTTACGGTTTCCTCGGCGAGCAGTACTTC
CDR3 protein: CASSYGFLGEQYF
clone size: once
D gene: -
V gene: TRBV6-6
J gene: TRBJ2-7

CDR3 DNA: TGTGCCAGCAGCTTTAGTAGTTTCTCTGGAAACACCATATATTTT
CDR3 protein: CASSFSSFSGNTIYF
clone size: -
D gene: -
V gene: TRBV13
J gene: TRBJ1-3

CDR3 DNA: TGTGCCAGCAGTCCCGCTAGAGGTGGGGCCAACGTCCTGACTTTC
CDR3 protein: CASSPARGGANVLTF
clone size: -
D gene: -
V gene: TRBV28
J gene: TRBJ2-6

CDR3 DNA: TGTGCCAGCCGGACTAGCGGGAGATTCCCTTCGCGGTACTTC
CDR3 protein: CASRTSGRFPSRYF
clone size: -
D gene: TRBD2
V gene: TRBV18
J gene: TRBJ2-5

CDR3 DNA: TGCGCCAGCAGCCAAACGCTAACCGACAGGGCTAGTGTGAATGAGCAGTTCTTC
CDR3 protein: CASSQTLTDRASVNEQFF
clone size: once
D gene: TRBD1
V gene: TRBV4-1
J gene: TRBJ2-1

CDR3 DNA: TGCGCCAGCAGAGATAGCGGGAATCCCTACAATGAGCAGTTCTTC
CDR3 protein: CASRDSGNPYNEQFF
clone size: -
D gene: TRBD2
V gene: TRBV5-1
J gene: TRBJ2-1

CDR3 DNA: TGTGCCAGCAGGCTGGCCGGGGGAAACACTGAAGCTTTCTTT
CDR3 protein: CASRLAGGNTEAFF
clone size: -
D gene: -
V gene: TRBV5-6
J gene: TRBJ1-1

CDR3 DNA: TGTGCCAGCACCCCGGTACCTTTGGGCTGGTCCTACGAGCAGTACTTC
CDR3 protein: CASTPVPLGWSYEQYF
clone size: -
D gene: -
V gene: TRBV11-3
J gene: TRBJ2-7

CDR3 DNA: TGCGCCAGCAGCCAAGATTGGGGTAGCGGAGGTGAGCAGTTCTTC
CDR3 protein: CASSQDWGSGGEQFF
clone size: -
D gene: -
V gene: TRBV4-1
J gene: TRBJ2-1

CDR3 DNA: TGTGCCAGCAGCTACAGACCGCTTACTAGCACAGATACGCAGTATTTT
CDR3 protein: CASSYRPLTSTDTQYF
clone size: -
D gene: -
V gene: TRBV7-9
J gene: TRBJ2-3

CDR3 DNA: TGCAGCGCCCGATGGGACAGGAGCTCCTACGAGCAGTACTTC
CDR3 protein: CSARWDRSSYEQYF
clone size: -
D gene: TRBD1
V gene: TRBV29-1
J gene: TRBJ2-7

CDR3 DNA: TGTGCCAGCAGTGAAACTTCTGACGGGTGGAGGGGTTATTTT
CDR3 protein: CASSETSDGWRGYF
clone size: few
D gene: -
V gene: TRBV6-1
J gene: TRBJ1-3

CDR3 DNA: TGTGCCTGCGGACAGGAGGGGGGATACGAGCAGTACTTC
CDR3 protein: CACGQEGGYEQYF
clone size: -
D gene: -
V gene: TRBV30
J gene: TRBJ2-7

CDR3 DNA: TGTGCCAGCAGCTTAATTCGTCAGGGGTGGGAGCAGTACTTC
CDR3 protein: CASSLIRQGWEQYF
clone size: once
D gene: -
V gene: TRBV11-2
J gene: TRBJ2-7

CDR3 DNA: TGTGCCAGCTCAGCTAGTATTAATGAGCAGTTCTTC
CDR3 protein: CASSASINEQFF
clone size: -
D gene: -
V gene: TRBV18
J gene: TRBJ2-1

CDR3 DNA: TGCGCCAGCAGCTTGGGGACTAGCGGGTTGGGGACCCAGTACTTC
CDR3 protein: CASSLGTSGLGTQYF
clone size: -
D gene: TRBD2
V gene: TRBV5-1
J gene: TRBJ2-5

CDR3 DNA: TGTGCCAGTAGTGGGACAGGGGGGCTGAACACTGAAGCTTTCTTT
CDR3 protein: CASSGTGGLNTEAFF
clone size: -
D gene: TRBD1
V gene: TRBV19
J gene: TRBJ1-1

CDR3 DNA: TGTGCCAGCAGCACTCTAGGCGGGACAGATACGCAGTATTTT
CDR3 protein: CASSTLGGTDTQYF
clone size: -
D gene: -
V gene: TRBV7-2
J gene: TRBJ2-3

CDR3 DNA: TGTGCCAGCAGCCCACAGGGGGCGTCCTACGAGCAGTACTTC
CDR3 protein: CASSPQGASYEQYF
clone size: -
D gene: TRBD1
V gene: TRBV5-4
J gene: TRBJ2-7

CDR3 DNA: TGTGCCAGCAGCACGGACAGGGGAAACTATGGCTACACCTTC
CDR3 protein: CASSTDRGNYGYTF
clone size: -
D gene: TRBD1
V gene: TRBV5-6
J gene: TRBJ1-2

CDR3 DNA: TGTGCCACCAGCCCTAGACTAGGAAGATCGAGCGAGCAGTACTTC
CDR3 protein: CATSPRLGRSSEQYF
clone size: -
D gene: -
V gene: TRBV15
J gene: TRBJ2-7

CDR3 DNA: TGTGCCAGCAGTCTCCCGGGACTAGCGGGATATAGCTCCTACAATGAGCAGTTCTTC
CDR3 protein: CASSLPGLAGYSSYNEQFF
clone size: -
D gene: TRBD2
V gene: TRBV2
J gene: TRBJ2-1

CDR3 DNA: TGTGCCAGCAGTCTTGAAGAGTACGAGCAGTACTTC
CDR3 protein: CASSLEEYEQYF
clone size: -
D gene: -
V gene: TRBV2
J gene: TRBJ2-7

CDR3 DNA: TGTGCCATCAGTGAGACCAAAACAGGGGATGGCTACACCTTC
CDR3 protein: CAISETKTGDGYTF
clone size: -
D gene: TRBD1
V gene: TRBV10-3
J gene: TRBJ1-2

CDR3 DNA: TGTGCCAGCAGTTTGCAGGGTGTTGACCACAATGAGCAGTTCTTC
CDR3 protein: CASSLQGVDHNEQFF
clone size: few
D gene: -
V gene: TRBV27
J gene: TRBJ2-1

CDR3 DNA: TGCGCCAGCAGCCTGGGACAGGGGCGTACACTATCAACTAATGAAAAACTGTTTTTT
CDR3 protein: CASSLGQGRTLSTNEKLFF
clone size: -
D gene: TRBD1
V gene: TRBV4-3
J gene: TRBJ1-4

CDR3 DNA: TGTGCCAGCAGTTTATTGGGGCGAAGCAATCAGCCCCAGCATTTT
CDR3 protein: CASSLLGRSNQPQHF
clone size: -
D gene: -
V gene: TRBV28
J gene: TRBJ1-5

CDR3 DNA: TGTGCCAGCAGTGAGCCGGTCGGAGTCACCGGGGAGCTGTTTTTT
CDR3 protein: CASSEPVGVTGELFF
clone size: -
D gene: -
V gene: TRBV6-1
J gene: TRBJ2-2

CDR3 DNA: TGCGCCAGCAGCCTCGCCCGGGCTGAAGCTTTCTTT
CDR3 protein: CASSLARAEAFF
clone size: -
D gene: -
V gene: TRBV10-1
J gene: TRBJ1-1

CDR3 DNA: TGTGCCATCAGTGAGTCATGGACTAGCGGGATCAACACCGGGGAGCTGTTTTTT
CDR3 protein: CAISESWTSGINTGELFF
clone size: -
D gene: TRBD2
V gene: TRBV10-3
J gene: TRBJ2-2

CDR3 DNA: TGTGCGACCAAGAGCTTGGAGGGACCGATTGATACGCAGTATTTT
CDR3 protein: CATKSLEGPIDTQYF
clone size: -
D gene: -
V gene: TRBV10-3
J gene: TRBJ2-3

CDR3 DNA: TGCGCCAGCAGCCCGATACAGGGGGCTTCGGATGAGCAGTACTTC
CDR3 protein: CASSPIQGASDEQYF
clone size: -
D gene: TRBD1
V gene: TRBV5-1
J gene: TRBJ2-7

CDR3 DNA: TGCGCCAGCAGCCAGTTCGCGGAGATTCAGCCCCAGCATTTT
CDR3 protein: CASSQFAEIQPQHF
clone size: few
D gene: -
V gene: TRBV4-3
J gene: TRBJ1-5

CDR3 DNA: TGTGCCAGCAGTTTACTCAACACAGGGTCCTACGAGCAGTACTTC
CDR3 protein: CASSLLNTGSYEQYF
clone size: -
D gene: -
V gene: TRBV28
J gene: TRBJ2-7

CDR3 DNA: TGCGCCAGCAGCCAAGTGGCGGGAGGGCCATTCGGCAATGAGCAGTTCTTC
CDR3 protein: CASSQVAGGPFGNEQFF
clone size: -
D gene: TRBD2
V gene: TRBV4-3
J gene: TRBJ2-1

CDR3 DNA: TGCGCCAGCCCCCCGATCAATCCCACAGTCATCACAGATACGCAGTATTTT
CDR3 protein: CASPPINPTVITDTQYF
clone size: -
D gene: -
V gene: TRBV23-1
J gene: TRBJ2-3